The following is a T cell receptor (beta chain) sequence with its context. This specimen belongs to a study of blood T cell repertoires in COVID-19. In germline, CDR1 is SGHTA, CDR2 FQGTGA. The V end was cut by 3 bases, the J end by 3 bases, with 14 bases between. The CDR3 contains 15 residues. Clones were sequenced by immunoSEQ multiplex PCR, and TCRdb holds only the in-frame ones, with some missing. The sample shows around 94,000 clones, around four fifths of them seen only once. The chain uses TRBV7-3 and TRBJ1-1; the D gene is possibly TRBD1 (5 bases). The receptor was isolated from a human donor in a cohort sampled during active COVID-19. Sequencing was carried out using peripheral blood. The CDR3 bases are TGTGCCAGCAGCTTGAATACCGGGGGGGACACTGAAGCTTTCTTT. This sequence encodes CASSLNTGGDTEAFF.